This TCR beta chain was retrieved from a study of a mutant IDH1 vaccine in newly diagnosed glioma. Study-level information: Patients got radiotherapy, temozolomide, or both beforehand, and most got both. In the visit schedule, V12 fell in week 35, while V13 fell in week 47. Study conclusions and caveats: Pseudoprogression appeared independent of alterations in top peripheral clonotypes.

Time point here: week 35, safety follow-up. Each vaccine dose was 300 ug of mutant IDH1 20-mer peptide, with topical imiquimod. Patients had eight vaccinations, in weeks 1, 3, 5, 7, 11, 15, 19 and 23. With regard to this clone: Antigen specificity is unknown.

This CDR3 has 15 residues. Germline values: CDR1 MGHRA, CDR2 YSYEKL. Trimming removed 4 bases from V and 3 bases from J; junction bases left unmatched: 4. Produced via immunoSEQ multiplex PCR; TCRdb's table is partial and in-frame only. The sample has 41,000 or so clones; approximately 92% are singletons. The sequence derives from a man aged 35 to 55 with glioma. This material consisted of PBMCs, taken from a glioma patient whose treatment included an IDH1 peptide vaccine. The chain carries TRBV4-1 and TRBJ1-3, with TRBD1 matching over 9 bases. CDR3 region: CASSPGQGGGNTIYF. The CDR3 coding sequence is TGCGCCAGCAGCCCGGGACAGGGTGGTGGAAACACCATATATTTT.